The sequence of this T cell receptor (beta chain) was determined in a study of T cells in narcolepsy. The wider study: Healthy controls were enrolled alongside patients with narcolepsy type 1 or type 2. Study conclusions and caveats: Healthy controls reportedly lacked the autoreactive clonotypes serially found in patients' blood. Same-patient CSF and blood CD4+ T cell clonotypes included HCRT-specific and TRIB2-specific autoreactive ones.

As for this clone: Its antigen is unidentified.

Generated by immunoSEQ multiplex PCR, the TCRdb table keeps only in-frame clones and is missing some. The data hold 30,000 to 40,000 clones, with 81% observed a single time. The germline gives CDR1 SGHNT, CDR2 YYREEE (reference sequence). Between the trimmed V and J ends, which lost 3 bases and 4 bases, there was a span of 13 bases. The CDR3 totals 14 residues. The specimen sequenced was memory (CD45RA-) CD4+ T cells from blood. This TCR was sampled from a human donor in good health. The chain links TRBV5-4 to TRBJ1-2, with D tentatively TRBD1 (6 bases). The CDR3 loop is CASSYQGQGYGYTF. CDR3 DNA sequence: TGTGCCAGCAGCTATCAGGGACAAGGCTATGGCTACACCTTC.